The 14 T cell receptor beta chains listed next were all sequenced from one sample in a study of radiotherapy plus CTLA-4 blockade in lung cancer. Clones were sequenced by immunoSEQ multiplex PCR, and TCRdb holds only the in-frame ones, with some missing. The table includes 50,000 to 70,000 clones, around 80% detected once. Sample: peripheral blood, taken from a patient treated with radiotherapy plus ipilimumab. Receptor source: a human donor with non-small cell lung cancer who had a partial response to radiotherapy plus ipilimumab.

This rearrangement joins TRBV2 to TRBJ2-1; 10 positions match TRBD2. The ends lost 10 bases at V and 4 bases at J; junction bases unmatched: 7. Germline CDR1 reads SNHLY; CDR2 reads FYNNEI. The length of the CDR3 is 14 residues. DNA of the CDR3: TGTGCCACACAAGCGGGGGGGGTTTACAATGAGCAGTTCTTC. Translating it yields CATQAGGVYNEQFF. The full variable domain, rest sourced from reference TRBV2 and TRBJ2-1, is EPEVTQTPSHQVTQMGQEVILRCVPISNHLYFYWYRQILGQKVEFLVSFYNNEISEKSEIFDDQFSVERPDGSNFTLKIRSTKLEDSAMYFCATQAGGVYNEQFFGPGTRLTVL.

The CDR3 loop reads CASSAGGGAFPGELFF. The CDR3 nucleotides are TGTGCCAGCAGCGCCGGCGGGGGGGCTTTTCCCGGGGAGCTGTTTTTT. The V call is TRBV7-3, the J call TRBJ2-2, with TRBD2 identical over 9 bases. V lost 5 bases, J lost 6 bases, and 10 bases stayed unmatched. Germline lookup yields CDR1 SGHTA and CDR2 FQGTGA. The length of the CDR3 is 16 residues. The full variable domain, its missing parts supplied by reference TRBV7-3 and TRBJ2-2, is GAGVSQTPSNKVTEKGKYVELRCDPISGHTALYWYRQSLGQGPEFLIYFQGTGAADDSGLPNDRFFAVRPEGSVSTLKIQRTERGDSAVYLCASSAGGGAFPGELFFGEGSRLTVL.

For the CDR3, the DNA is TGTGCCAGCAGTGATGGGACAGGGCGTGATGAAGCTTTCTTT. Translation: CASSDGTGRDEAFF. V and J are TRBV2 and TRBJ1-1; TRBD1 agrees at 9 bases. Germline V gene sequence: CDR1 SNHLY, CDR2 FYNNEI. The CDR3 sequence is 14 residues long. Trimming cost V 3 bases and J 7 bases; bases outside gene matches: 6.

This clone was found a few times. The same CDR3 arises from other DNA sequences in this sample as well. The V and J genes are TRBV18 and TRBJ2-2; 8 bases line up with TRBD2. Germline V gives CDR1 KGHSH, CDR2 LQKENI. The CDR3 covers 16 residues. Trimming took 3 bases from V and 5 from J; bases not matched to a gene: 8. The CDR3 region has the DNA TGTGCCAGCTCACCTCTGGCGGGGGGAGAGACCGGGGAGCTGTTTTTT. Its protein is CASSPLAGGETGELFF.

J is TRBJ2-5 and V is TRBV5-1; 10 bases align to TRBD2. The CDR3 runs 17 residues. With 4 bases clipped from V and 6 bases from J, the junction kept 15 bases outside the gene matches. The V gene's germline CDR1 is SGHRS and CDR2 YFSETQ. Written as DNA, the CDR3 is TGCGCCAGCAGCGACCAGACTAGCGGGTTCTCTTTAAAGACCCAGTACTTC. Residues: CASSDQTSGFSLKTQYF.

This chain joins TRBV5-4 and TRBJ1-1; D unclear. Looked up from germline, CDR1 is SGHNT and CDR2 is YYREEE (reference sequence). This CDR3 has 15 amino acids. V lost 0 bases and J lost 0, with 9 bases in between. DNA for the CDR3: TGTGCCAGCAGCTTGGACAGAGCTCTGAACACTGAAGCTTTCTTT. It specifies CASSLDRALNTEAFF.

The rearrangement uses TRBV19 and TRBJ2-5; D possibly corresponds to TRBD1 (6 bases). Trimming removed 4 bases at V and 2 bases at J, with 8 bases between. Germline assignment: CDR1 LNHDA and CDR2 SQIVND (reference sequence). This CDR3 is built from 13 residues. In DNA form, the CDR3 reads TGTGCCAGTAGTAAAGGACAGCAAGAGACCCAGTACTTC. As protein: CASSKGQQETQYF.

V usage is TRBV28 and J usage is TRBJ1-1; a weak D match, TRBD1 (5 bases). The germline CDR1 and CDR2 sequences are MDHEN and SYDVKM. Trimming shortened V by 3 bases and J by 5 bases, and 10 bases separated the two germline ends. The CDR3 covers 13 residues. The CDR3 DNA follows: TGTGCCAGCAGTTTCCTGGGGGGAACTGAAGCTTTCTTT. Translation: CASSFLGGTEAFF.

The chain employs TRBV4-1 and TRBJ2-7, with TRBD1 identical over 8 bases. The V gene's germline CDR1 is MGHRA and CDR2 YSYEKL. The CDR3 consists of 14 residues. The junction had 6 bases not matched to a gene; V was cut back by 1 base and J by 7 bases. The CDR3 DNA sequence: TGCGCCAGCAGCCAAGCGGGACAGGTTACGGAGCAGTACTTC. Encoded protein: CASSQAGQVTEQYF.

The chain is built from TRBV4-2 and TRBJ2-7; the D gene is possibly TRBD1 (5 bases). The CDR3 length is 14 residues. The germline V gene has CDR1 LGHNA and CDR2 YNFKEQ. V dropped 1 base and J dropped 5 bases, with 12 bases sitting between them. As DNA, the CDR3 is TGTGCCAGCAGCCAAGGACAGTCCGGAGACGAGCAGTACTTC. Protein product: CASSQGQSGDEQYF.

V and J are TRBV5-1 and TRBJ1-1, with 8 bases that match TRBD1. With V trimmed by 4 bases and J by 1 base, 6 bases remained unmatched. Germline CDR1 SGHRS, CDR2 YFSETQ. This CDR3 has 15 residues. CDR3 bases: TGCGCCAGCAGCCTACCCGGGACAGGGAACACTGAAGCTTTCTTT. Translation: CASSLPGTGNTEAFF.

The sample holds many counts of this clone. For the CDR3, the DNA is TGCGCCAGCAAGGAGAATAGCAATCAGCCCCAGCATTTT. Amino acid sequence: CASKENSNQPQHF. The genes are TRBV10-2 and TRBJ1-5; D gene ambiguous. Germline-derived CDR1 and CDR2 are WSHSY and SAAADI. The CDR3 runs 13 residues. The germline V and J ends were trimmed by 7 bases and 0 bases, with 7 bases remaining between them.

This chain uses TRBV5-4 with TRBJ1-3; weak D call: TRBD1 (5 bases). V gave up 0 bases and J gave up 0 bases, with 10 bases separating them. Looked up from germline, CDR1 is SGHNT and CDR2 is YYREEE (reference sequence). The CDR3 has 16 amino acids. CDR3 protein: CASSLDRGLSGNTIYF. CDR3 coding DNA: TGTGCCAGCAGCTTGGATAGGGGACTCTCTGGAAACACCATATATTTT.

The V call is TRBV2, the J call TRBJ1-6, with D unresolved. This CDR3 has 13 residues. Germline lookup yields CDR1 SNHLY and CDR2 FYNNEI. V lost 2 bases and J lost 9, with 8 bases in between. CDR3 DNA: TGTGCCAGCAGTGAACTGGGGAGTTCACCCCTCCACTTT. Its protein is CASSELGSSPLHF.